This T cell receptor beta chain is from a study of T cell repertoires in cytomegalovirus infection. TCRdb reanalysed the reads using MiXCR and keeps one entry per CDR3 protein. The sample consists of tens of thousands of distinct CDR3 sequences, around 18% of them appearing once. Germline assignment: CDR1 SGHVS and CDR2 FNYEAQ. This CDR3 is built from 14 residues. V gave up 2 bases and J gave up 11 bases, with 18 bases separating them. As concerns this clonotype: The antigen is not known.

This chain joins TRBV7-6 and TRBJ1-1, with D maybe TRBD1 (6 bases). Sequencing was performed on CD8+ T cells from cultured PBMCs, taken from culture after CMV antigen stimulation. This receptor was identified in a human donor in good health (CMV status not recorded). Some clones in this sample may be carry-over from other donors' samples. The CDR3 DNA is TGTGCCAGCAGCTTAAACCCACAGGGAGAAGTGGCTTTCTTT. This gives the protein CASSLNPQGEVAFF.